This TCR beta chain was obtained from a study of T-cell reconstitution after alpha-beta-depleted transplantation in children. Whole-study findings and limits: After transplant, high TCRbeta diversity at day 60 in some patients arose from surviving recipient T cells and thymic progenitors.

Turning to this clonotype: What it binds is unknown.

Library preparation (for TCRbeta) was performed with unique molecular identifiers. One entry per CDR3 protein, called by TCRdb with MiXCR from the PCR reads. Counted here are just over 950,000 distinct CDR3 sequences, under 30% occurring once; the ten biggest clones make up roughly 28%. This CDR3 spans 13 amino acids. The V gene's germline CDR1 is SGHTA and CDR2 FQGTGA. Trimming left V 5 bases short and J 5 bases short, with 12 bases between. The sequencing used PBMCs, mostly from graft donor cells, collected 360 days after TCRalphabeta/CD19-depleted stem cell transplant. The receptor's source is a boy under three years old who had a stem cell transplant for SCID, so the T cells may come from the graft donor. V usage is TRBV7-3 and J usage is TRBJ1-1; no clear D gene. Here the CDR3 reads CASSRKGGTEAFF. The CDR3 DNA sequence: TGTGCCAGCAGCCGCAAAGGAGGGACTGAAGCTTTCTTT.